This T cell receptor beta chain was sequenced during a study of cytomegalovirus exposure and HLA in healthy donors. Background on the study: The use of the same platform for the 120 or so validation repertoires and the roughly 680 first-cohort repertoires was reported by a later analysis.

Here immunoSEQ multiplex PCR was the method, and the copy in TCRdb shows in-frame clones only, minus some. The sample holds 180,000 or so clones, about nine tenths seen once. This clone has just one count. Antigen: not known. Study-wide points: In vitro confirmation showed three CMV-associated chains to be CMV antigen specific. Cytomegalovirus status was reportedly diagnosed by the classifier with high sensitivity and specificity. The TCR clusters that emerged in the first cohort tended, a later analysis found, to co-occur in the roughly 120 validation repertoires.

Source material: PBMCs. The clonotype originates from a man aged 25-45 years in good health and CMV-seropositive.

The CDR3 region is CASSSILEDSSYEQYF. In DNA form, the CDR3 reads TGTGCCAGCAGCTCTATACTGGAAGATAGCTCCTACGAGCAGTACTTC. V usage is TRBV5-6 and J usage is TRBJ2-7; D is ambiguous. This CDR3 is 16 amino acids long. Trimming removed 3 bases from V and 0 bases from J, with 16 bases in between. The germline gives CDR1 SGHDT, CDR2 YYEEEE.